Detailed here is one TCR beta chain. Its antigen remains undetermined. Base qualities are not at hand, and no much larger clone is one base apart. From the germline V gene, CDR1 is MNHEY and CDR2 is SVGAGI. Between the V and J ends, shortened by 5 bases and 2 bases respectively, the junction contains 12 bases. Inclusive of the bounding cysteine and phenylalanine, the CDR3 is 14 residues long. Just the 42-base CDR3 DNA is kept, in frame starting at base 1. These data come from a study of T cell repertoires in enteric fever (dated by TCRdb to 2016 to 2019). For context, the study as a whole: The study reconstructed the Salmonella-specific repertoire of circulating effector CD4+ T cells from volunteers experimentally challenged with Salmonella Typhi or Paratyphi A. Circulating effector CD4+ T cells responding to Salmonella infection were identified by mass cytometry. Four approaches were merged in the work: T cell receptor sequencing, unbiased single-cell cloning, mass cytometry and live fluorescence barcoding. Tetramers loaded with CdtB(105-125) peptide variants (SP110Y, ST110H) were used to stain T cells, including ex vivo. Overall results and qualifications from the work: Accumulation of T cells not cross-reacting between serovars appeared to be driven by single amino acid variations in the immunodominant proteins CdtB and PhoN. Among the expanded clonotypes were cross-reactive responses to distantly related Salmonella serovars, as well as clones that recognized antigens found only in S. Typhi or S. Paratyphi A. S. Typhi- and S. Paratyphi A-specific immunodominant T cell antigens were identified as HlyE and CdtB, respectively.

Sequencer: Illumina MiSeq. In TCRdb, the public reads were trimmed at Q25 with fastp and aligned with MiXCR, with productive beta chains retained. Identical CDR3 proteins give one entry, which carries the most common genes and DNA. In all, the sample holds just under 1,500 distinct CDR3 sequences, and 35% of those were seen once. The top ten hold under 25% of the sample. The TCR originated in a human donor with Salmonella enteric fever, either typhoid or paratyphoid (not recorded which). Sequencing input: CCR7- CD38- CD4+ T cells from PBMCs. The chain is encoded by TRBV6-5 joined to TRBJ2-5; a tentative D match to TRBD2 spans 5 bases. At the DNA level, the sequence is TGTGCCAGCAGTCGGATACTAGGACAAGAGACCCAGTACTTC. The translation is CASSRILGQETQYF.